This T cell receptor beta chain was identified during a study of cytomegalovirus exposure and HLA in healthy donors. Study overall: Previous work identified roughly 110 million unique TCR beta sequences from 150 million to 200 million T cells.

V lost 7 bases to trimming and J lost 9 bases, with 22 bases between them. Germline V gives CDR1 LNHDA, CDR2 SQIVND (reference sequence). This CDR3 comprises 15 residues. Of note for this clone: Its antigen is not identified.

Primers for the PCR totalled 60 Vbeta and 13 Jbeta. The protocol was immunoSEQ multiplex PCR, while the TCRdb copy is restricted to in-frame clones and leaves out a portion. The data hold 100,000 to 150,000 clones, with around four fifths observed a single time. Study-wide points: Looking again later, the authors saw that most CMV-associated TCR beta chains seemed HLA-restricted.

The specimen sequenced was PBMCs. The TCR comes from a boy younger than 18 in good health and CMV-seronegative. The chain employs TRBV19 and TRBJ2-1; D is perhaps TRBD1 (6 bases). CDR3 DNA: TGTGCCAGTACTCAACGAAGGGGGAAAGAGGGTGAGCAGTTCTTC. Its protein product is CASTQRRGKEGEQFF.